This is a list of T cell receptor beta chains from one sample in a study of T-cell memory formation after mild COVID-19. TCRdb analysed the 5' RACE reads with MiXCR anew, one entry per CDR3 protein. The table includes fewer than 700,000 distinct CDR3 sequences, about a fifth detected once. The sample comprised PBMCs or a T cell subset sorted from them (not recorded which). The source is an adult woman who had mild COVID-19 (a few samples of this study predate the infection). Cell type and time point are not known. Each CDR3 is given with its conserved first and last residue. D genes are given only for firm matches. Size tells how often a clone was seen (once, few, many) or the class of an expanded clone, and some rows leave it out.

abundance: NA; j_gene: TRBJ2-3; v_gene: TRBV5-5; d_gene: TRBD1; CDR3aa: CASSSPGQGVPDTQYF; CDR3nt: TGTGCCAGCAGCTCCCCGGGACAGGGAGTCCCAGATACGCAGTATTTT
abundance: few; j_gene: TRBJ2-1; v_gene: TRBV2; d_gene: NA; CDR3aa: CASSEAGGTGSYNEQFF; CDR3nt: TGTGCCAGCAGTGAAGCGGGCGGGACTGGTTCCTACAATGAGCAGTTCTTC
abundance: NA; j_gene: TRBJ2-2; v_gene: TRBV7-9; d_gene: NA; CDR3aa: CASSSDGYTGELFF; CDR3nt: TGTGCCAGCAGCTCGGATGGTTACACCGGGGAGCTGTTTTTT
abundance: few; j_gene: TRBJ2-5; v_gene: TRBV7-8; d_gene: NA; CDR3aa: CASSLVTALETQYF; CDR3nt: TGTGCCAGCAGCTTAGTCACCGCCCTGGAGACCCAGTACTTC
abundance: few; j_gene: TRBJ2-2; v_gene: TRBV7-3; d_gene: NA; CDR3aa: CASSWSGAGTGELFF; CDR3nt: TGTGCCAGCAGCTGGTCAGGGGCGGGGACCGGGGAGCTGTTTTTT
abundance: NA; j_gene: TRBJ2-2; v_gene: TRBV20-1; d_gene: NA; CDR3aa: CSARDPTSRPSNTGELFF; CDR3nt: TGCAGTGCTAGAGATCCAACTAGCAGACCGTCGAACACCGGGGAGCTGTTTTTT
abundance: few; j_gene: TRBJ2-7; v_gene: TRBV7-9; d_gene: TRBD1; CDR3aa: CASSTWTGSYEQYF; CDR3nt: TGTGCCAGCAGCACCTGGACAGGCTCCTACGAGCAGTACTTC
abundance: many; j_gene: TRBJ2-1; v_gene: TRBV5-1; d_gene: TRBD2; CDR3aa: CASSLVGRNEQFF; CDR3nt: TGCGCCAGCAGCTTGGTCGGGAGGAATGAGCAGTTCTTC
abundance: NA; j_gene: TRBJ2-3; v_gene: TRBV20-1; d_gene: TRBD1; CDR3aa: CSARDRGGVIDTQYF; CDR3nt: TGCAGTGCTAGAGATCGAGGGGGCGTTATAGATACGCAGTATTTT
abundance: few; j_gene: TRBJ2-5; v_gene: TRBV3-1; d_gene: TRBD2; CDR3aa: CASSQRLAGGQVETQYF; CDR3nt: TGTGCCAGCAGCCAACGACTAGCGGGAGGTCAGGTGGAGACCCAGTACTTC
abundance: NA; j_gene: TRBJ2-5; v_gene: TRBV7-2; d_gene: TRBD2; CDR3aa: CASSSVYGRSETQYF; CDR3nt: TGTGCCAGCAGCTCCGTATACGGGAGGTCGGAGACCCAGTACTTC
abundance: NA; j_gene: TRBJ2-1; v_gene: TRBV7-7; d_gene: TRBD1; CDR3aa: CASSSRAKGQGYEQFF; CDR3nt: TGTGCCAGCAGCTCTAGGGCGAAAGGACAGGGGTATGAGCAGTTCTTC
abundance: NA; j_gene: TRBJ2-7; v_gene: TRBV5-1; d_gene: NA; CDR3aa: CASSLTGSDEQYF; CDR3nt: TGCGCCAGCAGCTTGACTGGATCGGATGAGCAGTACTTC
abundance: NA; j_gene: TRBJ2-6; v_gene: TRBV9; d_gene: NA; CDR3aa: CASSVGGPSSGANVLTF; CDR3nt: TGTGCCAGCAGCGTAGGCGGACCGAGCTCTGGGGCCAACGTCCTGACTTTC
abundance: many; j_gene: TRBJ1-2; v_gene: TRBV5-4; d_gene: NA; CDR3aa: CASSSASALDGGGYTF; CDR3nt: TGTGCCAGCAGCTCCGCCAGTGCCCTTGACGGTGGTGGCTACACCTTC
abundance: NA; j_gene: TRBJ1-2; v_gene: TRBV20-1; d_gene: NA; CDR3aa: CSARDGAATDGYTF; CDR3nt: TGCAGTGCTAGAGATGGGGCAGCCACCGATGGCTACACCTTC
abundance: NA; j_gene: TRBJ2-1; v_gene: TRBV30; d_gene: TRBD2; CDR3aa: CAWTGGGANEQFF; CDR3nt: TGTGCCTGGACGGGCGGGGGGGCCAATGAGCAGTTCTTC
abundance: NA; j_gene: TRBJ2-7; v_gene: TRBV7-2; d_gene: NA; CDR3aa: CASSSLPLYEQYF; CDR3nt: TGTGCCAGCAGCTCACTTCCTCTCTACGAGCAGTACTTC
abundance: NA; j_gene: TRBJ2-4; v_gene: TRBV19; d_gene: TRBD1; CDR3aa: CASSRVDVTGAGTKNIQYF; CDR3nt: TGTGCCAGTAGTCGAGTCGATGTGACAGGGGCAGGAACCAAAAACATTCAGTACTTC
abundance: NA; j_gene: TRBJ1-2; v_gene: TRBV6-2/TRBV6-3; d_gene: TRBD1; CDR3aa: CASSTGGPCTF; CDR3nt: TGTGCCAGCAGTACAGGGGGCCCTTGCACCTTC
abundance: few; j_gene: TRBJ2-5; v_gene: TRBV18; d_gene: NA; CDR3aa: CASETGEETQYF; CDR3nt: TGTGCCAGCGAGACGGGGGAGGAGACCCAGTACTTC
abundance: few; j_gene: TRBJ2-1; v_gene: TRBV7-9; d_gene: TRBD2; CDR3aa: CASTGLAGGRHEQFF; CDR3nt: TGTGCCAGCACGGGACTAGCGGGAGGGAGGCATGAGCAGTTCTTC
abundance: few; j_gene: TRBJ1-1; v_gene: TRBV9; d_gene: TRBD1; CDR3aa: CASNQGVLNTEAFF; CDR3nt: TGTGCCAGCAACCAGGGGGTTCTGAACACTGAAGCTTTCTTT
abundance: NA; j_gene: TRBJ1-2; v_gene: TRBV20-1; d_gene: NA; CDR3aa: CSARDPAGRDYGYTF; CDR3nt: TGCAGTGCTAGAGATCCGGCAGGGAGGGACTATGGCTACACCTTC